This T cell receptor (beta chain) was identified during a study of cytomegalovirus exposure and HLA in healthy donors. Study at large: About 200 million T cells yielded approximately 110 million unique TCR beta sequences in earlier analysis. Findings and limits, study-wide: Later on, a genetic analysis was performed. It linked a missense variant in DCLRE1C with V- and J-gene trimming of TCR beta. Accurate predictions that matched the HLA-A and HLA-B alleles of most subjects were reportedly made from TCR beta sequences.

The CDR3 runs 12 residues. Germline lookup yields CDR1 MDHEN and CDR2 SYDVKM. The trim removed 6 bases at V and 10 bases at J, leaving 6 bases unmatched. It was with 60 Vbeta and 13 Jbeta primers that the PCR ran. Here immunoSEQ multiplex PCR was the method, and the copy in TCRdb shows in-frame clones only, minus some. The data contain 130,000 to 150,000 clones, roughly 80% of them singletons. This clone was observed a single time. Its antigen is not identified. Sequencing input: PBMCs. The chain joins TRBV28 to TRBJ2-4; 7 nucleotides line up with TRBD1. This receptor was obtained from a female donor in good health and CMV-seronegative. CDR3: CASRPTGPIQYF. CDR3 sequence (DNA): TGTGCCAGCAGGCCGACAGGGCCTATTCAGTACTTC.